These 5 T cell receptor beta chains were all obtained from the same sample, sequenced in a study of shared clonotypes between healthy human individuals. The data were produced by immunoSEQ multiplex PCR, yet TCRdb's version contains in-frame clones alone and is incomplete. The repertoire holds around 700,000 clones, just over 90% seen once, with about a quarter in the top ten. Naive CD8 cells, CD45RO-negative and positively selected for CCR7, excluded terminally differentiated effector memory CD45RA+ cells. Specimen: naive CD8+ T cells sorted from blood. These receptors all come from a man aged 30 to 45 in good health.

The V gene is TRBV15, the J gene TRBJ2-1; D uncertain. CDR1 LNHNV and CDR2 YYDKDF come from the germline V gene (reference sequence). V was shortened by 4 bases and J by 1 base, with 8 bases between the two germline ends. The CDR3 spans 14 residues. The CDR3 DNA reads TGTGCCACCAGCAAGGATCTTTCCTACAATGAGCAGTTCTTC. Translated: CATSKDLSYNEQFF.

This chain connects TRBV4-3 to TRBJ2-7; either TRBD1 or TRBD2 may fit D (5 bases each). The CDR3 runs 15 residues. Germline lookup yields CDR1 LGHNA and CDR2 YSLEER. V dropped 1 base and J dropped 2 bases, with 12 bases sitting between them. DNA of the CDR3: TGCGCCAGCAGCCAAGCTCGGGGCTTTGCCTACGAGCAGTACTTC. It specifies CASSQARGFAYEQYF.

This clone was detected only a few times. The rearrangement uses TRBV19 and TRBJ1-2; 9 nucleotides line up with TRBD1. There are 13 residues in the CDR3. The junction had 0 bases not matched to a gene; V was cut back by 6 bases and J by 1 base. Germline V gives CDR1 LNHDA, CDR2 SQIVND (reference sequence). This chain's CDR3 is CASRDRGNYGYTF. The CDR3 bases are TGTGCCAGTAGGGACAGGGGTAACTATGGCTACACCTTC.

The chain employs TRBV4-1 and TRBJ2-4; D not resolved. Germline loops: CDR1 MGHRA, CDR2 YSYEKL. The CDR3 consists of 20 residues. V lost 0 bases, J lost 3 bases, and 24 bases lay in between. The CDR3 region is CASSQDWDLPGTASKNIQYF. For the CDR3, the DNA is TGCGCCAGCAGCCAAGACTGGGATCTTCCTGGTACCGCGAGCAAAAACATTCAGTACTTC.

In regard to this clone: This may come from a read error, since a much larger clone is one base off. The sample contains more than one DNA sequence encoding this CDR3. The rearrangement uses TRBV27 and TRBJ2-3; D remains unclear. V shed 3 bases and J shed 4 bases, with 2 bases lying between them. The germline V gene encodes CDR1 MNHEY and CDR2 SMNVEV (reference sequence). This CDR3 comprises 11 residues. CDR3 DNA: TGTGCCAGCAGTTTCGCAGATACGCAGTATTTT. As protein: CASSFADTQYF.